Sequencing of this TCR beta chain was carried out in a study of blood T cell repertoires in COVID-19. Study-wide context: The samples span acute and convalescent COVID-19 from the United States, Italy and Spain.

In the authors' methods: Estimated nucleated cell counts came from reference gene primer amplification. Method: immunoSEQ multiplex PCR; TCRdb's copy keeps in-frame clones and lacks some. That table supplies the V and J calls and clone size; D and trimming were determined from the DNA. The sample includes a few hundred thousand clones, about four fifths of them seen just once. Germline loops: CDR1 SNHLY, CDR2 FYNNEI. The CDR3 loop spans 15 amino acids. The V gene lost 4 bases and the J gene lost 0 bases, with 10 bases spanning the gap. There are a few counts of this clone. The receptor comes from a woman in her late teens or twenties with acute or convalescent COVID-19. Input material: peripheral blood. J is TRBJ1-5 and V is TRBV2, with D unclear. Here the CDR3 DNA reads TGTGCCAGCAGTGGACAATCTTATAGCAATCAGCCCCAGCATTTT. Amino acid sequence: CASSGQSYSNQPQHF.